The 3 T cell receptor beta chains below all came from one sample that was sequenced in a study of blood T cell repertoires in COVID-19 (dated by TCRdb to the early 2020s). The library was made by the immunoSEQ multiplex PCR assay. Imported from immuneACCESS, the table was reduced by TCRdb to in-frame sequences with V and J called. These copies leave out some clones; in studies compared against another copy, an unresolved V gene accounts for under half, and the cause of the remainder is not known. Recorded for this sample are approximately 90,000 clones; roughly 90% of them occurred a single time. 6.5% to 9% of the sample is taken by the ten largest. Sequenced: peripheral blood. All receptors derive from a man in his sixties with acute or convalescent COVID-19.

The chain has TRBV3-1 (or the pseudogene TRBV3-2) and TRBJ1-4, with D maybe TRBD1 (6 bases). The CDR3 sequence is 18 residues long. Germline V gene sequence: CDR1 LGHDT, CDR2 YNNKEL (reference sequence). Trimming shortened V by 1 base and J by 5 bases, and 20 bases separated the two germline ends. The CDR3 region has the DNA TGTGCCAGCAGCCAAGTCCCGGGCAGGGGAAGATTGAATGAAAAACTGTTTTTT. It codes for CASSQVPGRGRLNEKLFF.

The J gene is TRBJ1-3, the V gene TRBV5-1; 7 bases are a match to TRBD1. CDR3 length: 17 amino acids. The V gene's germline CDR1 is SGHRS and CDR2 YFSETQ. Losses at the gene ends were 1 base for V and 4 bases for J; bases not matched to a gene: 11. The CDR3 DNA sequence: TGCGCCAGCAGCTTGTCGTCGACAGGGATTGGGGGAAACACCATATATTTT. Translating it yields CASSLSSTGIGGNTIYF.

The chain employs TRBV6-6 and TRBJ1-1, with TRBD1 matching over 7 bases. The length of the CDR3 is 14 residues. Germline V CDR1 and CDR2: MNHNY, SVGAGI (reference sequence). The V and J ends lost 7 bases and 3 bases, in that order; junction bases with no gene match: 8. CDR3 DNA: TGTGCCAGCATCATGGACAGGAGTGACACTGAAGCTTTCTTT. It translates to CASIMDRSDTEAFF.